Listed below are T cell receptor beta chains from one sample, sequenced in a study of blood T cell repertoires in COVID-19. Profiling relied on immunoSEQ multiplex PCR, and the TCRdb table lists in-frame clones only, not all of them. The sample lists roughly 100,000 clones; 75% to 90% were seen once. What was sequenced was peripheral blood. The receptors stem from a human donor in a cohort sampled during active or convalescent COVID-19. CDR3s include the opening cysteine and the closing phenylalanine or tryptophan. The D gene is left open where the match is weak. Expanded clones get a size class; other rows say once, few or many, or leave the size out.

>16|TRBJ2-2|TRBV11-3|-|-
CASSPGQSRGTGELFF
TGTGCCAGCAGCCCAGGACAGTCCCGAGGCACCGGGGAGCTGTTTTTT
>15|TRBJ2-3|TRBV3-1/TRBV3-2|-|-
CASSRGSGYHNTQYF
TGTGCCAGCAGCCGCGGCAGCGGATACCACAATACGCAGTATTTT
>15|TRBJ1-5|TRBV7-8|once|TRBD1
CASSLAYRGSQPQHF
TGTGCCAGCAGCTTAGCGTACAGGGGTAGTCAGCCCCAGCATTTT
>13|TRBJ1-2|TRBV25-1|-|-
CASSNRQASGYTF
TGTGCCAGCAGTAACAGACAAGCTAGCGGCTACACCTTC
>15|TRBJ2-7|TRBV10-1|-|-
CASSESNRVPYEQYF
TGCGCCAGCAGTGAGTCGAACAGGGTTCCCTACGAGCAGTACTTC
>12|TRBJ2-3|TRBV19|-|-
CASSRGTDTQYF
TGTGCCAGTAGCAGGGGCACAGATACGCAGTATTTT
>13|TRBJ1-2|TRBV27|-|-
CASSSQGTYGYTF
TGTGCCAGCAGTTCCCAGGGGACCTATGGCTACACCTTC
>13|TRBJ1-1|TRBV7-9|-|-
CASSPQGNTEAFF
TGTGCCAGCAGCCCCCAGGGGAACACTGAAGCTTTCTTT
>16|TRBJ2-3|TRBV27|-|TRBD2
CASSLPSGGARDTQYF
TGTGCCAGCAGTCTACCAAGCGGGGGGGCCAGAGATACGCAGTATTTT
>15|TRBJ1-6|TRBV7-9|-|-
CASSLQTGTNSPLHF
TGTGCCAGCAGCCTTCAGACAGGCACGAATTCACCCCTCCACTTT
>15|TRBJ2-7|TRBV6-6|-|-
CASRDSRQGLYEQYF
TGTGCCAGCAGAGATAGTAGGCAGGGGTTGTACGAGCAGTACTTC
>16|TRBJ2-1|TRBV2|-|-
CASSRPTFRTANEQFF
TGTGCCAGCAGTCGCCCCACTTTCCGAACCGCAAATGAGCAGTTCTTC
>16|TRBJ1-2|TRBV6-6|-|TRBD1
CASSYSPGGQSYGYTF
TGTGCCAGCAGTTACTCGCCAGGGGGTCAGAGCTATGGCTACACCTTC
>15|TRBJ1-5|TRBV28|-|TRBD1
CASSSTGDRNQPQHF
TGTGCCAGCAGTTCTACAGGGGATAGGAATCAGCCCCAGCATTTT
>17|TRBJ1-3|TRBV3-1/TRBV3-2|-|-
CASSQDWTDGSGNTIYF
TGTGCCAGCAGCCAAGATTGGACAGATGGTTCTGGAAACACCATATATTTT
>16|TRBJ2-7|TRBV7-3|few|-
CASSPQGGGGKREQYF
TGTGCCAGCAGCCCCCAAGGCGGTGGGGGCAAGAGGGAGCAGTACTTC
>14|TRBJ1-5|TRBV24-1|-|-
CATSDPGSNQPQHF
TGTGCCACCAGTGATCCAGGGAGCAATCAGCCCCAGCATTTT
>14|TRBJ2-3|TRBV5-6|-|-
CASGEWGPADTQYF
TGTGCCAGCGGAGAGTGGGGGCCCGCGGATACGCAGTATTTT
>13|TRBJ1-6|TRBV11-2|-|-
CASSLKAGAPLHF
TGTGCCAGCAGCTTAAAGGCAGGGGCACCCCTCCACTTT
>12|TRBJ1-2|TRBV29-1|-|TRBD1
CSVETGFDGYTF
TGCAGCGTAGAGACAGGGTTCGACGGCTACACCTTC
>11|TRBJ2-1|TRBV28|-|-
CASSSGHQQFF
TGTGCCAGCAGTTCGGGACACCAGCAGTTCTTC
>15|TRBJ1-5|TRBV24-1|-|-
CATGGGGVSNQPQHF
TGTGCCACCGGAGGTGGGGGGGTCTCCAATCAGCCCCAGCATTTT
>13|TRBJ2-1|TRBV7-2|-|-
CASSLPFYNEQFF
TGTGCCAGCAGCTTACCCTTCTACAATGAGCAGTTCTTC
>14|TRBJ1-2|TRBV24-1|-|TRBD1
CATSDPRGEYGYTF
TGTGCCACCAGTGATCCCAGGGGGGAGTATGGCTACACCTTC
>15|TRBJ2-3|TRBV5-4|-|TRBD2
CASSLGAGGQNTQYF
TGTGCCAGCAGCTTAGGAGCGGGGGGACAAAATACGCAGTATTTT
>16|TRBJ1-2|TRBV9|-|TRBD1
CASSVAGTGFKYGYTF
TGTGCCAGCAGCGTAGCCGGGACAGGGTTTAAGTATGGCTACACCTTC
>13|TRBJ2-3|TRBV6-5|-|-
CASTRQITDTQYF
TGTGCCAGCACCCGACAGATCACAGATACGCAGTATTTT
>15|TRBJ1-2|TRBV4-1|-|TRBD1
CASSLRDRVNYGYTF
TGCGCCAGCAGCCTCCGGGACAGGGTTAACTATGGCTACACCTTC
>14|TRBJ1-5|TRBV2|-|-
CASRLGAGVSPQHF
TGTGCCAGCCGTTTGGGGGCGGGGGTTTCACCCCAGCATTTT
>14|TRBJ1-1|TRBV7-8|-|-
CASSPPGGDTEAFF
TGTGCCAGCAGCCCCCCCGGGGGTGACACTGAAGCTTTCTTT
>15|TRBJ1-3|TRBV25-1|-|-
CASSQLGPSGNTIYF
TGTGCCAGCTCGCAGCTGGGGCCCTCTGGAAACACCATATATTTT
>16|TRBJ1-4|TRBV5-1|-|TRBD1
CASSAGQGITNEKLFF
TGCGCCAGCAGCGCCGGACAGGGGATTACTAATGAAAAACTGTTTTTT
>14|TRBJ1-3|TRBV10-2|-|-
CASSPQGGGNTIYF
TGCGCCAGCAGCCCCCAGGGCGGTGGAAACACCATATATTTT
>14|TRBJ2-5|TRBV29-1|once|TRBD1
CSVVRGQGAETQYF
TGCAGCGTTGTTCGGGGACAGGGGGCCGAGACCCAGTACTTC
>13|TRBJ2-7|TRBV24-1|once|-
CATSDATDYEQYF
TGTGCCACCAGTGATGCGACAGACTACGAGCAGTACTTC
>15|TRBJ2-7|TRBV7-2|-|TRBD1
CASSYRDRYSYEQYF
TGTGCCAGCAGCTACCGGGACAGGTACTCCTACGAGCAGTACTTC
>17|TRBJ2-3|TRBV4-3|-|TRBD2
CASSHRLGLAGDGTQYF
TGCGCCAGCAGCCACCGCTTAGGACTAGCGGGGGATGGTACGCAGTATTTT
>11|TRBJ2-7|TRBV2|-|-
CASSPEPRGYF
TGTGCCAGCAGTCCCGAGCCCAGGGGGTACTTC
>14|TRBJ1-5|TRBV19|-|-
CASKGQGSNQPQHF
TGTGCCAGTAAGGGGCAGGGGAGCAATCAGCCCCAGCATTTT
>16|TRBJ1-1|TRBV15|-|TRBD1
CATSRLNRGGNTEAFF
TGTGCCACCAGCAGACTCAACAGGGGTGGTAACACTGAAGCTTTCTTT
>21|TRBJ2-6|TRBV21-1|once|-
CASSKASLGLWPSSGANVLTF
TGTGCCAGCAGCAAAGCCAGCCTTGGACTGTGGCCCTCCTCTGGGGCCAACGTCCTGACTTTC
>15|TRBJ1-6|TRBV4-2|once|-
CASSQESGSDSPLHF
TGTGCCAGCAGCCAAGAATCGGGGTCGGATTCACCCCTCCACTTT
>14|TRBJ1-5|TRBV4-3|-|-
CASSQDNGNQPQHF
TGCGCCAGCAGCCAAGATAACGGGAATCAGCCCCAGCATTTT
>16|TRBJ2-1|TRBV3-1/TRBV3-2|-|TRBD2
CASSQGSGGAYNEQFF
TGTGCCAGCAGCCAAGGTAGCGGGGGGGCCTACAATGAGCAGTTCTTC
>13|TRBJ1-5|TRBV6-2/TRBV6-3|once|-
CASSPQIDQPQHF
TGTGCCAGCAGTCCGCAGATCGATCAGCCCCAGCATTTT
>13|TRBJ1-2|TRBV2|-|-
CASSNQPGSGYTF
TGTGCCAGCAGCAATCAACCGGGTTCTGGCTACACCTTC
>14|TRBJ1-1|TRBV6-5|-|-
CASLSTAVNTEAFF
TGTGCCAGCTTGTCGACGGCGGTGAACACTGAAGCTTTCTTT
>16|TRBJ1-5|TRBV19|-|-
CASSMTRLIGNQPQHF
TGTGCCAGTAGTATGACTCGTCTTATAGGCAATCAGCCCCAGCATTTT
>14|TRBJ1-5|TRBV30|-|-
CAWSVGRDDQPQHF
TGTGCCTGGAGCGTTGGGAGGGATGATCAGCCCCAGCATTTT
>14|TRBJ1-1|TRBV7-2|-|TRBD1
CASSLDRAHTEAFF
TGTGCCAGCAGCCTCGACAGGGCTCACACTGAAGCTTTCTTT
>13|TRBJ1-2|TRBV7-2|few|-
CASSFEGPRGYTF
TGTGCCAGCAGCTTCGAGGGCCCGCGAGGCTACACCTTC
>18|TRBJ2-3|TRBV18|-|TRBD2
CASSPPFSGAATTDTQYF
TGTGCCAGCTCACCACCCTTTAGCGGGGCGGCCACCACAGATACGCAGTATTTT
>14|TRBJ1-2|TRBV5-8|-|-
CASSPRGANYGYTF
TGTGCCAGCAGCCCCAGGGGCGCTAACTATGGCTACACCTTC
>16|TRBJ2-2|TRBV7-7|-|TRBD2
CASSFLSGGNTGELFF
TGTGCTAGCAGCTTCCTTAGCGGGGGAAACACCGGGGAGCTGTTTTTT
>14|TRBJ2-3|TRBV5-1|-|TRBD1
CASSSQGTTDTQYF
TGCGCCAGCAGTTCACAGGGGACCACAGATACGCAGTATTTT
>14|TRBJ1-1|TRBV24-1|-|-
CATSATGRNTEAFF
TGTGCCACCAGTGCTACAGGGAGGAACACTGAAGCTTTCTTT
>15|TRBJ2-3|TRBV9|-|-
CASCRGLQNTDTQYF
TGTGCCAGCTGTCGGGGACTCCAAAACACAGATACGCAGTATTTT
>14|TRBJ1-2|TRBV6-2/TRBV6-3|-|-
CASSWFEVARGYTF
TGTGCCAGCAGTTGGTTCGAGGTGGCGCGTGGCTACACCTTC